This T cell receptor beta chain was obtained from a study of OX40 agonist ivuxolimab in advanced cancers. Regarding the complete study: The costimulatory receptor OX40 (CD134) was targeted by ivuxolimab, a fully human IgG2 agonistic monoclonal antibody. Intravenous ivuxolimab was administered to patients every 2 weeks at six dose levels: 0.01, 0.1, 0.3, 1.5, 3 and 10 mg/kg. Among the approximately 54 dose-escalation patients, about 19 had hepatocellular carcinoma, approximately 15 melanoma, 9 renal cell carcinoma and 9 head and neck cancer. The dose-escalation cohort was over 70% male with a mean age of approximately 59 years, ranging from roughly 23 to 80. Prior anti-PD-1, anti-PD-L1 or anti-CTLA-4 therapy was permitted, and checkpoint inhibitors had been received by about 37% of dose-escalation patients. Partial responses occurred in three dose-escalation patients, of whom one had hepatocellular carcinoma and two had cutaneous melanoma. The point of sequencing TCRbeta in the periphery was to test whether ivuxolimab changed TCR sequence diversity and drove clonal T-cell expansion. The paper reports the monotherapy dose-escalation portion (N of about 52 patients) of the phase I ivuxolimab trial.

The trial excluded patients who had a history of autoimmune disease or were on systemic immunosuppression. In every dose cohort, peripheral blood was drawn for TCR sequencing at baseline, cycle 4 day 1, and cycle 7 day 1. The samples were taken from a phase I, first-in-human, multicenter, open-label dose-escalation trial of ivuxolimab. Adults with locally advanced or metastatic head and neck squamous cell, hepatocellular, melanoma or renal cell carcinoma were enrolled in the trial. Before TCR sequencing, CD4+ and CD8+ T cells were separately sorted from peripheral blood. Taken from cysteine to phenylalanine, the CDR3 has 8 residues. Only CDR3 DNA remains: 24 bases, in frame from the first base. Deletion took 4 bases off V and 15 bases off J, with a span of 8 bases between the germline ends. CDR1 and CDR2 were assigned from the germline V gene as SQVTM and ANQGSEA. To sequence the TCRbeta CDR3 region, genomic DNA was isolated from the sorted cells. The immunoSEQ Assay was used for sequencing of TCRbeta CDR3 regions. What TCRdb holds here is the immuneACCESS table cut down to in-frame rearrangements. Part of the clones is not present; checked against another copy, under half of the missing clones reflect an unresolved V gene, and the others are unexplained. The sample table contains 50,000 to 70,000 clones; only one count was recorded for about 80% of them. The top ten constitute over 2% of the sample.

In regard to this clone: Which antigen it targets is not known. No per-base quality is available; no much larger clone lies one base away.

Overall study results and their limits: At doses of 0.1 to 3.0 mg/kg, clonal expansion of both CD4+ and CD8+ T cells in blood was seen between baseline and week 6. Low levels of normalized T-cell clonal expansion were also seen in some patients who did not respond. In the 0.1-3.0 mg/kg groups, partial responders were among the patients with the lowest normalized peripheral clonal expansion, particularly in CD8+ T cells. The antigen specificity of the clonally expanded peripheral T cells was not determined. After ivuxolimab, expanded clones were on average more numerous among CD8+ T cells than among CD4+ T cells.

This clonotype was obtained from an adult with an advanced solid tumor such as melanoma, head and neck, liver or kidney cancer. The specimen comprised CD4+ or CD8+ T cells sorted from blood, sampled in a trial of the OX40 agonist ivuxolimab. The rearranged segments are TRBV29-1 and TRBJ2-3, with the D gene not confidently named. The CDR3 region has the sequence CSVAGGYF. The nucleotide sequence is given as TGCAGCGTTGCGGGCGGTTATTTT.